Sequencing of this TCR beta chain was carried out in a study of T cells after yellow fever vaccination. The germline V and J ends were trimmed by 2 bases and 2 bases, with 13 bases remaining between them. Per germline, CDR1 MNHEY and CDR2 SVGAGI. There are 15 residues in the CDR3. This clonotype was seen many times. TCRdb itself ran the 5' RACE reads through MiXCR, one entry per CDR3 protein. Among a few hundred thousand distinct CDR3 sequences listed, approximately 3.5% were seen once. The chain joins TRBV6-5 to TRBJ2-7, with TRBD2 as a possible D gene (6 bases). This sequence was found in a man between 18 and 29 years old who received the YFV17D yellow fever vaccine. The sample was PBMCs, taken 15 days after the yellow fever booster vaccination. The chain's CDR3 is CASSYDRAGAYEQYF. Written as DNA, the CDR3 is TGTGCCAGCAGTTACGACAGAGCGGGCGCCTACGAGCAGTACTTC.